The text below deals with one T cell receptor beta chain. This CDR3 spans 14 amino acids. The V gene lost 3 bases and the J gene lost 4 bases, with 15 bases spanning the gap. Germline V gives CDR1 GTSNPN, CDR2 SVGIG (reference sequence). The data stem from a study of blood T cell repertoires in COVID-19. Study-level background: The cDNA or gDNA used as material had been derived from T cells, B-cell-depleted T cells, or PBMCs.

Authors' analysis steps: Nucleated cell counts were estimated from reference gene primer amplification. Some clones are missing from TCRdb's copy, which holds only in-frame ones; the method was immunoSEQ multiplex PCR. From that table come the V and J calls and clone size; the DNA was used to work out D and trimming. The table has fewer than 250,000 clones, roughly 81% seen once; the top ten hold approximately 5.1%. This receptor was identified in a woman aged 70 to 79 with active or convalescent COVID-19. The sequenced sample consisted of peripheral blood. The chain is built from TRBV30 and TRBJ1-2; D not certain. This CDR3 reads CAWSYGGIGYGYTF. In DNA, the CDR3 is TGTGCCTGGAGCTATGGCGGGATTGGCTATGGCTACACCTTC.